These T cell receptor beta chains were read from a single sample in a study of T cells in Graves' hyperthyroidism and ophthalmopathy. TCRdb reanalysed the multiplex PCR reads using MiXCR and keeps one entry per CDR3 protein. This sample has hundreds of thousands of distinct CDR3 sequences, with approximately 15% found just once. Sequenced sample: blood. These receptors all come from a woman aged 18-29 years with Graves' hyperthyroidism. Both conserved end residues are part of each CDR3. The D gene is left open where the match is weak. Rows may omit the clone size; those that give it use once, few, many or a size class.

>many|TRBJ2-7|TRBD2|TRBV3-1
TGTGCCAGCAGCCCTAGGGGACTAGCGGGCGAGCAGTACTTC
CASSPRGLAGEQYF
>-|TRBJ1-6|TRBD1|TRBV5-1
TGCGCCAGCAGCTTGCCGGGACAGGGCTTTAGTTCACCCCTCCACTTT
CASSLPGQGFSSPLHF
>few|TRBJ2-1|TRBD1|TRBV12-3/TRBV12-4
TGTGCCAGCAGAACGGACAGGGGGGGCGATGAGCAGTTCTTC
CASRTDRGGDEQFF
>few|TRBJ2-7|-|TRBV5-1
TGCGCCAGCAGCTTGGTCCCATTAGCAGCCGCTCCCGAGCAGTACTTC
CASSLVPLAAAPEQYF
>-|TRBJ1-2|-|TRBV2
TGTGCCAGCAACCGCGGGGCGCCGGATGGCTACACCTTC
CASNRGAPDGYTF
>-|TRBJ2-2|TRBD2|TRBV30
TGTGCCTGGAGTGTAGCGGGAGGGCACACCGGGGAGCTGGTTTTT
CAWSVAGGHTGELVF
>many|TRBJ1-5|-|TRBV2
TGTGCCAGCAGCCGGGACATTCTAAATCAGCCCCAGCATTTT
CASSRDILNQPQHF
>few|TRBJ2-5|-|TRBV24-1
TGTGCCACCAGTGATTTGGGCAGCCAAGAGACCCAGTACTTC
CATSDLGSQETQYF
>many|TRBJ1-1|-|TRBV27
TGTGCCAGCAGTCAACCGGGACAGAACACTGAAGCTTTCTTT
CASSQPGQNTEAFF
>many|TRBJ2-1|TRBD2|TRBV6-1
TGTGCCAGCCGGACTAGCGGGAGCTCCTACAATGAGCAGTTCTTC
CASRTSGSSYNEQFF
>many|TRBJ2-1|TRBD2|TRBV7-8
TGTGCCAGCAGCTCTCCGGGACTAGCGTCTCCCTACAATGAGCAGTTCTTC
CASSSPGLASPYNEQFF
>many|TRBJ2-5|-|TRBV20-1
TGCAGTGCTCCCTCTTTGGTGGAGACCCAGTACTTC
CSAPSLVETQYF
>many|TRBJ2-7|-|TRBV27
TGTGCCAGCAGTTTACGGAGGCGGGGAACCTACGAGCAGTACTTC
CASSLRRRGTYEQYF
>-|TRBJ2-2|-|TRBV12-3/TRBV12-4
TGTGCCAGCAGTTTAGCGGGATATAACACCGGGGAGCTGTTTTTT
CASSLAGYNTGELFF
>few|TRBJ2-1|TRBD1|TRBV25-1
TGTGCCAGCAGTGGGGGGGACAGGGGGCCTTACAATGAGCAGTTCTTC
CASSGGDRGPYNEQFF
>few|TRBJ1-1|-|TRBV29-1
TGCAGCGTAACCCTTTGGAGGGATGGGACGAACACTGAAGCTTTCTTT
CSVTLWRDGTNTEAFF
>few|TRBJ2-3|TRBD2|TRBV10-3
TGTGCCATCAGTGACGGGGGAATAGCGGGAGGGCCTAGGCCAGATACGCAGTATTTT
CAISDGGIAGGPRPDTQYF
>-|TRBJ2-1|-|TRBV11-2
TGTGCCAGCAGCAATGAAGTCAATGAGCAGTTCTTC
CASSNEVNEQFF
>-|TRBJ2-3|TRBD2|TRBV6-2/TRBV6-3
TGTGCCAGCAGTGCCCTACTAGCGGGACCAGATACGCAGTATTTT
CASSALLAGPDTQYF
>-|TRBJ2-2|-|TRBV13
TGTGCCAACAGCTTAGCTGGGGAAGGCGGGGAGCTGTTTTTT
CANSLAGEGGELFF
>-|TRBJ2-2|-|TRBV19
TGTGCCAGTAGTATAAGTGGAAGGGGCGCGGACACCGGGGAGCTGTTTTTT
CASSISGRGADTGELFF
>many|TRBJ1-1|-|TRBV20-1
TGCAGTGCTAGGCAGGCAACCCGCGGGATGAACACTGAAGCTTTCTTT
CSARQATRGMNTEAFF
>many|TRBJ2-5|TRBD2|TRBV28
TGTGCCAGCAGTTTAGGACTAGCGGGAGGGCCCGGAGAGACCCAGTACTTC
CASSLGLAGGPGETQYF
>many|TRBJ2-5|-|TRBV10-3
TGTGCCATCAGTGAGTCCGGCAGGGTGGAGACCCAGTACTTC
CAISESGRVETQYF
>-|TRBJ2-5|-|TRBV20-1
TGCAGTGCTACCACCGAGAGGACCGGGTACTTC
CSATTERTGYF
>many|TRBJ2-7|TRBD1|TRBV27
TGTGCCAGCAGTTTATGGTTCGGGACAGGGGGCGACGAGCAGTACTTC
CASSLWFGTGGDEQYF
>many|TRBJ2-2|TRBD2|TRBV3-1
TGTGCCAGCAGCCCCCCTAGCGGACTGAACACCGGGGAGCTGTTTTTT
CASSPPSGLNTGELFF
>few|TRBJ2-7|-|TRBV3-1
TGTGCCAGCAGCCAAGGGCTGGGGAACGAGCAGTACTTC
CASSQGLGNEQYF
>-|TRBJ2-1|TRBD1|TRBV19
TGTGCCAGTAGTCCAGGACAGGGATTTGAAGCTGAGCAGTTCTTC
CASSPGQGFEAEQFF
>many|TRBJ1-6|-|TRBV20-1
TGCAGTGCTAGAGACAGCTCCTATAATTCACCCCTCCACTTT
CSARDSSYNSPLHF
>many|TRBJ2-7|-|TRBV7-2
TGTGCCAGCAGCCCAATCGGCAGGACTCCTAACTACGAGCAGTACTTC
CASSPIGRTPNYEQYF
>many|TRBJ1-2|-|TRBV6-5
TGTGCCAGCAGTTACAAGCCACAGTCCAACTATGGCTACACCTTC
CASSYKPQSNYGYTF
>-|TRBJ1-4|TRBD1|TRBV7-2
TGTGCCGGCAGCAGTGGGACAGCTCGTAGTGAAAAACTGTTTTTT
CAGSSGTARSEKLFF
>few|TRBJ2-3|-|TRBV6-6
TGTGCCAGCAGTTACTCCCAGCAGGGCACAGATACGCAGTATTTT
CASSYSQQGTDTQYF
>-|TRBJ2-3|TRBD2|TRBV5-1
TGCGCCAGCAGCTTGGGAAGCGGGGTGTTTGATACGCAGTATTTT
CASSLGSGVFDTQYF
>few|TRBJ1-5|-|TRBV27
TGTGCCAGCAGTCCGGTACAGGGAGGCAATCAGCCCCAGCATTTT
CASSPVQGGNQPQHF
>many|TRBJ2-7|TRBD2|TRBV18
TGTGCCAGCTCACAGAGCGGGGACCCCCGGGAGCAGTACTTC
CASSQSGDPREQYF
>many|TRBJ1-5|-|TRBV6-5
TGTGCCAGCAGTTACTCGAGAGGACAGCCGGATGGCAATCAGCCCCAGCATTTT
CASSYSRGQPDGNQPQHF
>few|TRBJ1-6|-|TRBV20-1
TGCAGTGCTAGGGAGGGGGACGGACATTCACCCCTCCACTTT
CSAREGDGHSPLHF
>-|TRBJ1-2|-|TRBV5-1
TGCGCCAGCAGCTTGGTAACGGGTTTGACTAACTATGGCTACACCTTC
CASSLVTGLTNYGYTF
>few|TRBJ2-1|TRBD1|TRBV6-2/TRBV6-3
TGTGCCAGCCGACAGGGGCGAGATGAGCAGTTCTTC
CASRQGRDEQFF
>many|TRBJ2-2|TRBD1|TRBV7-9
TGTGCCAGCAGACCTGGACAGGAACGCAACACCGGGGAGCTGTTTTTT
CASRPGQERNTGELFF
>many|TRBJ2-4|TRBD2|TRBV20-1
TGCAGTCTGACTAGCGGGAGGGCCAAAAACATTCAGTACTTC
CSLTSGRAKNIQYF
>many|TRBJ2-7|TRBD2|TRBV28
TGTGCCAGCAGGCGACTAGCGGGACCCTACGAGCAGTACTTC
CASRRLAGPYEQYF
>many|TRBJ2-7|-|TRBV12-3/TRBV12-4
TGTGCCAGCAGTCTACGTTCGGGGCAGGTAGGCGAGCAGTACTTC
CASSLRSGQVGEQYF
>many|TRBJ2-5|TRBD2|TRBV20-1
TGCAGTGCCGATGGGGGGGAAGAGACCCAGTACTTC
CSADGGEETQYF